This TCR beta chain is drawn from a study of blood T cells in healthy people across ages. This clonotype was seen a handful of times. The authors ran a second PCR of about 7 to 11 cycles using a sample-barcoded 5' primer and a J-beta primer mix. Each CDR3 protein is one row after TCRdb ran MiXCR on the 5' RACE reads. The profile shows 1.6 million or so distinct CDR3 sequences, 30% to 40% of them singletons. The CDR3 consists of 15 residues. V was clipped by 4 bases and J by 0 bases, with 12 bases between them. Germline V gene data show CDR1 as MGHDK and CDR2 as SYGVNS. Sequences were obtained from blood. The TCR originated in a woman aged 30 to 39 in good health. The chain joins TRBV25-1 to TRBJ1-1, with D perhaps TRBD1 (6 bases). CDR3 bases: TGTGCCAGCAGTGTGAGGGGGGGAATGAACACTGAAGCTTTCTTT. Protein sequence: CASSVRGGMNTEAFF.